These 15 T cell receptor beta chains share one sample of origin, sequenced in a study of blood T cells in healthy people across ages. Combining a sample-barcoded 5' primer with a J-beta primer mix, a second PCR ran for about 6 to 11 cycles. TCRdb re-derived calls from the 5' RACE reads in MiXCR, one entry per CDR3 protein. The top ten clones hold roughly 2% of a sample with roughly 2 million distinct CDR3 sequences, 40% to 55% of them seen once. The sample comprised blood. Receptors were obtained from a woman between 40 and 50 years old in good health.

This clonotype was counted only a few times. The chain joins TRBV11-2 to TRBJ1-2, with D perhaps TRBD1 (6 bases). Trimming left V 1 base short and J 0 bases short, with 12 bases between. In germline, CDR1 is SGHAT, CDR2 FQNNGV. This CDR3 contains 16 residues. Written as DNA, the CDR3 is TGTGCCAGCAGCTTAGCCCGGAACAGGGCTAACTATGGCTACACCTTC. Protein: CASSLARNRANYGYTF.

This clonotype was recorded a few times. The CDR3 DNA is TGTGCCAGCAGCTTGGCGTATGAGCATACCACCTACGAGCAGTACTTC. Translated: CASSLAYEHTTYEQYF. This sequence joins TRBV5-6 and TRBJ2-7; no firm D call. Germline lookup yields CDR1 SGHDT and CDR2 YYEEEE. This CDR3 is built from 16 residues. The V end lost 0 bases, the J end lost 2 bases, and 15 bases lay between the germline ends.

The sample holds a few counts of this clonotype. The rearrangement links TRBV7-9 to TRBJ2-7; 7 positions match TRBD1. The CDR3 is 14 amino acids. Per the germline V gene, CDR1 is SEHNR and CDR2 is FQNEAQ (reference sequence). V lost 3 bases and J lost 5; bases outside the gene matches: 7. CDR3 in amino acids: CASSLVTGSHEQYF. The CDR3 DNA sequence: TGTGCCAGCAGCTTGGTGACAGGGAGCCACGAGCAGTACTTC.

This clonotype was observed a few times. The chain employs TRBV20-1 and TRBJ1-2, with D hard to call. The germline gives CDR1 DFQATT, CDR2 SNEGSKA (reference sequence). CDR3 length: 11 amino acids. Here the CDR3 reads CVGGGGNGYTF. As DNA, the CDR3 is TGCGTTGGAGGAGGCGGGAATGGCTACACCTTC.

This clonotype turned up a few times. This chain links TRBV5-1 with TRBJ2-7; a weak D match, TRBD1 (5 bases). The V gene lost 4 bases and the J gene lost 3 bases, with 11 bases spanning the gap. The CDR3 runs to 13 residues. Germline CDR1 is SGHRS and CDR2 is YFSETQ. This CDR3 is CASSPRVDYEQYF. Written as DNA, the CDR3 is TGCGCCAGCAGCCCCAGGGTGGACTACGAGCAGTACTTC.

The genes are TRBV6-6 and TRBJ1-2, with D possibly TRBD1 on 6 matching bases. The CDR3 sequence is 16 residues long. The V and J ends lost 5 bases and 8 bases respectively, with 24 bases between them. Germline CDR1 MNHNY, CDR2 SVGAGI (reference sequence). CDR3 DNA: TGTGCCAGCAGTAACCCTCCGGACAGTCCTGCAAGGGGCTACACCTTC. Encoded protein: CASSNPPDSPARGYTF.

About this clonotype itself: With a much larger clone just one base away, this may be a read error. The chain carries TRBV24-1 and TRBJ2-1; 11 bases match TRBD1. This CDR3 comprises 15 residues. Germline CDR1 KGHDR, CDR2 SFDVKD. CDR3: CATDSSGQGARELFF. In DNA, the CDR3 is TGTGCCACCGACTCCTCCGGACAGGGGGCACGGGAGCTGTTCTTC.

This clonotype was seen more than once but under ten times. This chain joins TRBV6-1 and TRBJ2-5; the match to TRBD2 covers 8 bases. This CDR3 has 18 residues. Per the germline V gene, CDR1 is MNHNS and CDR2 is SASEGT. The junction had 18 bases not matched to a gene; V was cut back by 4 bases and J by 5 bases. The CDR3 bases are TGTGCCAGCAGTGCCGTGACGGGGCGAGCGGGGGTTTGGGAGACCCAGTACTTC. It yields the protein CASSAVTGRAGVWETQYF.

This chain links TRBV5-1 with TRBJ2-1; 8 bases line up with TRBD1. The CDR3 runs to 15 residues. Germline V gene sequence: CDR1 SGHRS, CDR2 YFSETQ. V shed 4 bases and J 10 bases; nucleotides not matched to a gene: 13. CDR3 sequence: CASSNPGQDVSEQFF. Here the CDR3 DNA reads TGCGCCAGCAGCAATCCGGGACAGGATGTTTCGGAGCAGTTCTTC. The variable domain in full, completed from reference TRBV5-1 and TRBJ2-1, reads KAGVTQTPRYLIKTRGQQVTLSCSPISGHRSVSWYQQTPGQGLQFLFEYFSETQRNKGNFPGRFSGRQFSNSRSEMNVSTLELGDSALYLCASSNPGQDVSEQFFGPGTRLTVL.

The chain employs TRBV5-1 and TRBJ1-4; perhaps TRBD1 as D (6 bases). CDR3 length: 16 residues. The germline V and J ends were trimmed by 4 bases and 5 bases, with 18 bases remaining between them. Germline V gene data show CDR1 as SGHRS and CDR2 as YFSETQ. The CDR3 region is CASSRKEQGPNEKLFF. In DNA, the CDR3 is TGCGCCAGCAGCCGAAAAGAACAGGGACCAAATGAAAAACTGTTTTTT.

V gene TRBV20-1 combines with J gene TRBJ2-5, with 11 bases fitting TRBD2. The length of the CDR3 is 18 residues. CDR1 and CDR2 from the germline V gene are DFQATT and SNEGSKA (reference sequence). After removal of 6 bases from V and 2 bases from J, the junction contained 17 bases not matched to a gene. This CDR3 is CSAPDRAVAGGLQETQYF. For the CDR3, the DNA is TGCAGTGCCCCAGACAGGGCGGTAGCGGGGGGGCTTCAAGAGACCCAGTACTTC.

This clonotype came up a few times. The chain employs TRBV5-5 and TRBJ2-3, with a tentative D call TRBD1 (7 bases). Trimming left V 7 bases short and J 3 bases short, with 15 bases between. Per germline, CDR1 SGHKS and CDR2 YYEKEE (reference sequence). The CDR3 is made up of 14 amino acids. The CDR3 region is CASDREVWTDTQYF. The CDR3 bases are TGTGCCAGCGACAGGGAGGTGTGGACAGATACGCAGTATTTT.

V is TRBV20-1 and J is TRBJ2-1; D might be TRBD1 or TRBD2, each matching 5 bases. The CDR3 covers 13 residues. The germline V gene encodes CDR1 DFQATT and CDR2 SNEGSKA (reference sequence). V gave up 4 bases and J gave up 9 bases, with 16 bases separating them. For the CDR3, the DNA is TGCAGTGCTAATGCTGTGCTTGGGGGTGAGCAGTTCTTC. Amino acids: CSANAVLGGEQFF.

This clonotype was seen a few times. This chain connects TRBV6-2 or TRBV6-3 to TRBJ2-1, with D tentatively TRBD2 (6 bases). There are 14 residues in the CDR3. CDR1 and CDR2 (germline): MNHEY, SVGEGT. Trimming removed 8 bases from V and 1 base from J, with 12 bases in between. This CDR3 reads CASRFGGSYNEQFF. DNA for the CDR3: TGTGCCAGCCGCTTCGGGGGTTCCTACAATGAGCAGTTCTTC.

V usage is TRBV2 and J usage is TRBJ2-7; either TRBD1 or TRBD2 may supply D (6 bases each). Near its end, the DNA agrees better with TRBJ2-5, so the J call may be wrong. The CDR3 is 15 residues long. In germline, CDR1 is SNHLY, CDR2 FYNNEI. The chain's CDR3 is CASSEPGADWETQYF. The CDR3 region has the DNA TGTGCCAGCAGTGAACCGGGGGCCGATTGGGAGACCCAGTACTTC.